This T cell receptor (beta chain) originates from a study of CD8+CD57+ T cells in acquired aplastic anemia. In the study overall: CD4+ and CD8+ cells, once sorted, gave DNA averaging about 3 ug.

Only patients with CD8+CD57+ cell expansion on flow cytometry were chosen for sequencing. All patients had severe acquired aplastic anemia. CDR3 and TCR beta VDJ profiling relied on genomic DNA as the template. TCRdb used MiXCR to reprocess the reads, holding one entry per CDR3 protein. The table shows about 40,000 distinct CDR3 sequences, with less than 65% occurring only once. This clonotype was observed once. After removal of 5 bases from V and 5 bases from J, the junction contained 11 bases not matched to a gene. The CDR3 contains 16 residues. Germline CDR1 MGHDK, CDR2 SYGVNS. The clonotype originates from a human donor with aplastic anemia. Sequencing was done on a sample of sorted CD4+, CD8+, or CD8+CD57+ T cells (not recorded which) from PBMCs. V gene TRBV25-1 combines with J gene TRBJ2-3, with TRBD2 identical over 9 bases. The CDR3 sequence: CASSLGGRASGDTQYF. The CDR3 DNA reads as TGTGCCAGCAGTCTGGGCGGGAGGGCCAGCGGAGATACGCAGTATTTT. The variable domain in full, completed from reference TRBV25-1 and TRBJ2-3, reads EADIYQTPRYLVIGTGKKITLECSQTMGHDKMYWYQQDPGMELHLIHYSYGVNSTEKGDLSSESTVSRIRTEHFPLTLESARPSHTSQYLCASSLGGRASGDTQYFGPGTRLTVL.